The rows below give T cell receptor beta chains drawn from one sample of a study of cytomegalovirus exposure and HLA in healthy donors. Sequencing was performed with immunoSEQ multiplex PCR; in TCRdb, only in-frame clones are kept and a portion is missing. The data show about 120,000 clones, roughly 80% seen once. The specimen sequenced was PBMCs. Receptors originate from a man aged 55 to 70 in good health and CMV-seropositive. Both conserved end residues are part of each CDR3. The D gene is left open where the match is weak. Part of the rows lack a size; the others show once, few, many or a class for expanded clones.

V gene	clone size	D gene	J gene	CDR3 DNA	CDR3 protein
TRBV28	-	-	TRBJ1-6	TGTGCCAGCAGTGCGAGGGGGGGAGGACCCCTCCACTTT	CASSARGGGPLHF
TRBV29-1	few	TRBD1	TRBJ1-1	TGCAGCGTTGCCCGGGACAGAAACACTGAAGCTTTCTTT	CSVARDRNTEAFF
TRBV29-1	-	-	TRBJ2-6	TGCAGCGTTGAGACAGGAACTGGGGCCAACGTCCTGACTTTC	CSVETGTGANVLTF
TRBV28	-	TRBD2	TRBJ2-1	TGTGCCAGCAGAACAGGGGTCCGACTAGCGGGAGGGCCAAATGAGCAGTTCTTC	CASRTGVRLAGGPNEQFF
TRBV28	few	TRBD2	TRBJ2-1	TGTGCCAGCAGTTCGTCTAGCGGGAGCCATGAGCAGTTCTTC	CASSSSSGSHEQFF
TRBV10-3	few	-	TRBJ2-1	TGTGCCATCAGTGAGGACCTTGAAAGAGGCGAGTTCTTC	CAISEDLERGEFF
TRBV2	-	TRBD2	TRBJ2-4	TGTGCCAGCAGTGAATTTTGGGCTAGCGGCGGATCAATAGCCAAAAACATTCAGTACTTC	CASSEFWASGGSIAKNIQYF
TRBV27	-	-	TRBJ2-7	TGTGCCAGCAGTCCCTCGTCAGTGAACGAGCAGTACTTC	CASSPSSVNEQYF
TRBV7-3	-	-	TRBJ2-3	TGTGCCAGCAGCCTCCTCGTTAACACAGATACGCAGTATTTT	CASSLLVNTDTQYF
TRBV7-9	-	TRBD2	TRBJ2-7	TGTGCCAGCAGCCCTGCCCGGACTAGCGGGAGTGGCGAGCAGTACTTC	CASSPARTSGSGEQYF
TRBV5-1	few	-	TRBJ1-5	TGCGCCAGCAGCTTGGATGGAGGGCAGAACAATCAGCCCCAGCATTTT	CASSLDGGQNNQPQHF
TRBV28	-	-	TRBJ1-1	TGTGCCAGCATCACCCCCAGGGTGGCCACTGAAGCTTTCTTT	CASITPRVATEAFF
TRBV5-6	few	-	TRBJ1-1	TGTGCCAGCAGCTCACAGAGCTCCGAAGCTTTCTTT	CASSSQSSEAFF
TRBV4-2	-	-	TRBJ1-2	TGTGCCAGCAGCCAAGCAGGGTCTCTAGGCTATGGCTACACCTTC	CASSQAGSLGYGYTF
TRBV2	-	-	TRBJ2-1	TGTGCCAGCAGCGGGAGCTCCTACAATGAGCAGTTCTTC	CASSGSSYNEQFF
TRBV5-1	-	-	TRBJ1-4	TGCGCCAGCAGCTTGGGACCGTCGGGACTGAATGAAAAACTGTTTTTT	CASSLGPSGLNEKLFF
TRBV5-1	-	-	TRBJ2-2	TGCGCCAGCAGCTTGGGGCTGGGGAGGACCGGGGAGCTGTTTTTT	CASSLGLGRTGELFF